These 24 T cell receptor beta chains share one sample of origin, sequenced in a study of shared clonotypes between healthy human individuals. Profiled with immunoSEQ multiplex PCR; TCRdb holds only in-frame clones, not every one. This table has some 630,000 clones, more than 70% appearing once. The material sequenced was memory CD4+ T cells sorted from blood. The subset: CD45RA-negative fraction. These receptors were taken from a woman in her 30s in good health.

This clone has just a few counts. The V gene is TRBV27, the J gene TRBJ1-1; D ambiguous. The CDR3 is made up of 16 amino acids. Trimming pared 5 bases from V and 0 bases from J, leaving 16 bases between. Germline CDR1 reads MNHEY; CDR2 reads SMNVEV (reference sequence). The CDR3 DNA reads TGTGCCAGCAGTCCCCGGATGGGTCTTATGAACACTGAAGCTTTCTTT. This encodes CASSPRMGLMNTEAFF.

V and J are TRBV5-1 and TRBJ2-1; D is ambiguous. The V end was cut by 0 bases, the J end by 11 bases, with 9 bases between. This CDR3 comprises 12 residues. Germline V gene sequence: CDR1 SGHRS, CDR2 YFSETQ. The CDR3 DNA reads as TGCGCCAGCAGCTTGGTGGCTTTACAGCAGTTCTTC. It encodes CASSLVALQQFF.

This clone was recorded once. The V gene is TRBV28, the J gene TRBJ2-7; no clear D. Germline V CDR1 and CDR2: MDHEN, SYDVKM. The ends were cut back, 3 bases at V and 2 bases at J, with 8 bases in the middle. The CDR3 is 13 amino acids. CDR3 amino acids: CASSLLSPYEQYF. The CDR3 coding sequence is TGTGCCAGCAGTTTGCTATCCCCCTACGAGCAGTACTTC.

This chain links TRBV4-2 with TRBJ2-2; 7 bases are shared with TRBD2. The V gene's germline CDR1 is LGHNA and CDR2 YNFKEQ. The ends lost 0 bases at V and 5 bases at J; junction bases unmatched: 9. CDR3 length: 17 amino acids. The DNA for the CDR3 is TGTGCCAGCAGCCAAGATCTAGGTGGGAGGGGAACCGGGGAGCTGTTTTTT. Protein: CASSQDLGGRGTGELFF.

This clone has ten or more counts. This chain's CDR3 is CAAAAGVNDQPQHF. CDR3 coding DNA: TGTGCTGCAGCGGCAGGGGTTAATGATCAGCCCCAGCATTTT. The rearrangement links TRBV6-1 to TRBJ1-5, with D perhaps matching TRBD1 (6 bases). Germline-derived CDR1 and CDR2 are MNHNS and SASEGT. The CDR3 loop spans 14 amino acids.

This clone turned up a few times. Additional DNA sequences in this sample encode the identical CDR3. Written as DNA, the CDR3 is TGTGCCACCAGCAGGGGCGGGCAGGGGGCCTACGAGCAGTACTTC. Translating it yields CATSRGGQGAYEQYF. The gene calls are TRBV15 and TRBJ2-7; 7 bases agree with TRBD1. V gave up 3 bases and J gave up 2 bases; unmatched junction bases: 7. Per the germline V gene, CDR1 is LNHNV and CDR2 is YYDKDF (reference sequence). The CDR3 contains 15 residues.

The gene calls are TRBV7-6 and TRBJ2-5; 8 nucleotides line up with TRBD2. Germline V gene sequence: CDR1 SGHVS, CDR2 FNYEAQ. The CDR3 is 16 residues long. V gave up 5 bases and J gave up 5 bases; unmatched junction bases: 13. Here the CDR3 DNA reads TGTGCCAGCAGCCCCCCATATTTCGGGAGGGGCGAGACCCAGTACTTC. The encoded protein is CASSPPYFGRGETQYF.

This chain uses TRBV27 with TRBJ2-1; 11 positions agree with TRBD2. The germline V gene encodes CDR1 MNHEY and CDR2 SMNVEV (reference sequence). Trimming at V came to 7 bases and at J to 4 bases, leaving 6 bases not matched to a gene. This CDR3 is 15 amino acids long. The CDR3 DNA reads as TGTGCCAGCATGGTGACTAGCGGGATTTACAATGAGCAGTTCTTC. It is translated as CASMVTSGIYNEQFF.

The chain employs TRBV28 and TRBJ1-5; D is undetermined. CDR1 is MDHEN, CDR2 SYDVKM, per germline. Trimming stripped 6 bases from V and 5 bases from J, with 17 bases between. The CDR3 spans 15 residues. The CDR3 DNA sequence: TGTGCCAGCAGATCCCCAGCCCCGCCCGATCAGCCCCAGCATTTT. Translating gives CASRSPAPPDQPQHF. Together with reference TRBV28 and TRBJ1-5, the CDR3 gives the full variable domain: DVKVTQSSRYLVKRTGEKVFLECVQDMDHENMFWYRQDPGLGLRLIYFSYDVKMKEKGDIPEGYSVSREKKERFSLILESASTNQTSMYLCASRSPAPPDQPQHFGDGTRLSIL.

The genes are TRBV28 and TRBJ2-4; a possible D gene is TRBD1 (6 bases). This CDR3 comprises 15 residues. CDR1 and CDR2 from the germline V gene are MDHEN and SYDVKM. Trimming stripped 6 bases from V and 4 bases from J, with 16 bases between. The CDR3: CASSRVPDRKNIQYF. DNA for the CDR3: TGTGCCAGCAGCCGAGTCCCCGACAGGAAAAACATTCAGTACTTC.

The genes are TRBV2 and TRBJ2-5, with 7 bases that match TRBD1. The junction had 5 bases not matched to a gene; V was cut back by 8 bases and J by 5 bases. Germline lookup yields CDR1 SNHLY and CDR2 FYNNEI. There are 12 residues in the CDR3. The CDR3 here is CASEGQQETQYF. Here the CDR3 DNA reads TGTGCCAGCGAGGGACAGCAGGAGACCCAGTACTTC.

In its sample, this clone was seen a few times. The chain is built from TRBV25-1 and TRBJ2-7, with D unresolved. Germline CDR1 MGHDK, CDR2 SYGVNS. Trimming removed 0 bases from V and 2 bases from J, with 8 bases in between. CDR3 length: 14 residues. CDR3 in amino acids: CASSEYPLAYEQYF. CDR3 DNA: TGTGCCAGCAGTGAATATCCGCTGGCCTACGAGCAGTACTTC.

The chain recombines TRBV27 with TRBJ1-1, with D possibly TRBD1 on 6 matching bases. This CDR3 spans 15 amino acids. Trimming shortened V by 6 bases and J by 0 bases, and 14 bases separated the two germline ends. Germline assignment: CDR1 MNHEY and CDR2 SMNVEV (reference sequence). The CDR3 is CASRPRGGLNTEAFF. The DNA of the CDR3 is TGTGCCAGCAGACCCAGGGGAGGTTTGAACACTGAAGCTTTCTTT.

The chain is built from TRBV5-4 and TRBJ2-7, with 10 bases identical to TRBD1. Germline CDR1 and CDR2: SGHNT and YYREEE (reference sequence). The V and J ends lost 4 bases and 4 bases, in that order; junction bases with no gene match: 5. CDR3 length: 14 amino acids. The CDR3 nucleotides read TGTGCCAGCAGCCTTGGGACAGGGGCGTACGAGCAGTACTTC. Translated, it gives CASSLGTGAYEQYF.

Here the CDR3 DNA reads TGTGCCAGCAGCGGGAAGAAAGGGACCAACCCCAATGAGCAGTTCTTC. It yields the protein CASSGKKGTNPNEQFF. The V and J genes are TRBV7-9 and TRBJ2-1; D tentatively fits TRBD1 or TRBD2 (5 bases each). The CDR3 has 16 residues. Looked up from germline, CDR1 is SEHNR and CDR2 is FQNEAQ (reference sequence). The ends were cut back, 5 bases at V and 6 bases at J, with 20 bases in the middle.

This clone showed up just once. The V gene is TRBV29-1, the J gene TRBJ2-1; 14 bases are a match to TRBD2. The length of the CDR3 is 14 residues. The V gene's germline CDR1 is SQVTM and CDR2 ANQGSEA. V was pared by 6 bases and J by 7 bases, with 5 bases of the junction left unmatched. The CDR3 reads CSVRLAGGANEQFF. The CDR3 nucleotides are TGCAGCGTCCGACTAGCGGGAGGGGCTAATGAGCAGTTCTTC.

This sequence joins TRBV28 and TRBJ2-5, with 8 bases lining up with TRBD1. The CDR3 is made up of 15 amino acids. CDR1 is MDHEN and CDR2 is SYDVKM in the germline V gene. J gave up 2 bases and V 5 bases, and 7 bases lay outside the gene matches. This CDR3 reads CASSRMDRDQETQYF. The DNA for the CDR3 is TGTGCCAGCAGTCGGATGGACAGGGATCAAGAGACCCAGTACTTC.

The chain has TRBV18 and TRBJ1-5; D remains unclear. The germline V gene encodes CDR1 KGHSH and CDR2 LQKENI. The CDR3 covers 13 residues. V was pared by 2 bases and J by 2 bases, with 4 bases between. Here the CDR3 reads CASSPNRNQPQHF. In DNA form, the CDR3 reads TGTGCCAGCTCACCAAATCGCAATCAGCCCCAGCATTTT.

The chain links TRBV18 to TRBJ1-3; D not resolved. CDR1 and CDR2 from the germline V gene are KGHSH and LQKENI. The CDR3 extends over 13 amino acids. The ends were cut back, 6 bases at V and 4 bases at J, with 10 bases in the middle. The CDR3 loop reads CASSSSEGNTIYF. The DNA for the CDR3 is TGTGCCAGCTCGTCAAGCGAAGGAAACACCATATATTTT.

This clone came up a few times. V gene TRBV5-1 combines with J gene TRBJ2-7, with no clear D. CDR3 length: 15 amino acids. Germline CDR1 SGHRS, CDR2 YFSETQ. V lost 6 bases to trimming and J lost 5 bases, with 21 bases between them. The CDR3 protein is CASTNLPGLVNEQYF. In DNA form, the CDR3 reads TGCGCCAGCACTAATCTTCCGGGCCTTGTAAACGAGCAGTACTTC.

The chain has TRBV6-8 and TRBJ2-5; the D is unclear. Germline lookup yields CDR1 MNHGY and CDR2 SAAAGT. This CDR3 spans 16 amino acids. Trimming left V 2 bases short and J 1 base short, with 14 bases between. The CDR3 sequence: CASSYTPSDTQETQYF. The CDR3 region has the DNA TGTGCCAGCAGTTACACCCCCTCCGACACCCAAGAGACCCAGTACTTC.

J is TRBJ1-1 and V is TRBV19; unclear D gene. Looked up from germline, CDR1 is LNHDA and CDR2 is SQIVND (reference sequence). V lost 5 bases and J lost 3, with 4 bases in between. The CDR3 covers 11 residues. The DNA of the CDR3 is TGTGCCAGTAGTCTATACACTGAAGCTTTCTTT. It translates to CASSLYTEAFF.

In this sample, this clone turned up many times. The same CDR3 is also encoded by other DNA sequences in this sample. The chain employs TRBV4-1 and TRBJ1-5; the D is unclear. The germline CDR1 and CDR2 sequences are MGHRA and YSYEKL. CDR3 length: 14 amino acids. V was shortened by 0 bases and J by 1 base, with 4 bases between the two germline ends. The CDR3 sequence: CASSQEESNQPQHF. The CDR3 coding sequence is TGCGCCAGCAGCCAAGAGGAGAGCAATCAGCCCCAGCATTTT.

The chain uses TRBV28 and TRBJ2-7; D might be TRBD2 (5 bases). This CDR3 region has 18 residues. V shed 5 bases and J shed 4 bases, with 27 bases lying between them. CDR1 is MDHEN, CDR2 SYDVKM, per germline. The CDR3 DNA reads TGTGCCAGCAGTCCTCTTACGGCATTCGGGATTCTGAGGTACGAGCAGTACTTC. It yields the protein CASSPLTAFGILRYEQYF.